Included here is one TCR beta chain sequence, with context. Sequenced by immunoSEQ multiplex PCR; TCRdb stores in-frame clones only, minus some. The sample holds about 24,000 clones, around 88% seen once. V gave up 2 bases and J gave up 2 bases, with 8 bases separating them. The germline gives CDR1 SGHDT, CDR2 YYEEEE. The CDR3 extends over 14 amino acids. This sample stems from a study of PD-L1 blockade in urothelial cancer. Study context: About 90% of the 29 patients were men who had bladder-origin urothelial cancer.

V gene TRBV5-6 combines with J gene TRBJ2-1, with D possibly TRBD1 on 5 matching bases. The specimen comprised PBMCs, sampled around atezolizumab (anti-PD-L1) treatment. The TCR originated in a man aged 50-60 years with urothelial cancer. The CDR3 sequence: CASSLWTTYNEQFF. CDR3 bases: TGTGCCAGCAGCTTATGGACAACCTACAATGAGCAGTTCTTC.